The T cell receptor (beta chain) described here comes from a study of blood T cells in healthy people across ages. Overall study results and limits: The recorded TCR beta diversity per million T cells decreased in a roughly linear manner with age. Reliance upon unsorted PBMCs precluded definitive naive versus antigen-experienced comparison. Total diversity from one million sequenced T cells was likely underestimated. Correlation between TCR beta diversity and naive T cell percentage was strong.

Germline assignment: CDR1 DFQATT and CDR2 SNEGSKA (reference sequence). The CDR3 is 14 residues long. For this clonotype: Its target is unknown.

Primers used in a second PCR of roughly 6 to 11 cycles were a sample-barcoded 5' primer and a J-beta primer mix. TCRdb used MiXCR to reprocess the 5' RACE reads, holding one entry per CDR3 protein. The sample lists around 780,000 distinct CDR3 sequences, 45% to 70% occurring once. The V and J genes are TRBV20-1 and TRBJ2-1, with D perhaps given as TRBD1 or TRBD2 (5 bases each). With the DNA end fitting TRBJ2-7 better, the J assignment may be wrong. This receptor was obtained from a man aged 40-50 years in good health. The specimen was blood. DNA of the CDR3: TGCAGTGCCAACCTCGGGGCCTCCTACAATGAGCAGTACTTC. Amino acid sequence: CSANLGASYNEQYF.